Below, 25 T cell receptor beta chains from the same sample are listed, as sequenced in a study of blood T cells in healthy people across ages. A second PCR, run for roughly 6 to 11 cycles, used a sample-barcoded 5' primer plus a J-beta primer mix. TCRdb re-analysed the 5' RACE reads in MiXCR, keeping a single row per CDR3 protein. The top ten hold over 20% of the sample, which has nearly 1 million distinct CDR3 sequences, just over 50% seen once. Input material: blood. The receptors come from a woman in her sixties or seventies in good health.

The chain combines TRBV7-2 with TRBJ2-5; TRBD1 or TRBD2 may be the D gene (6 bases each). In germline, CDR1 is SGHTA, CDR2 FQGNSA. The V and J ends lost 1 base and 5 bases respectively, with 14 bases between them. This CDR3 contains 15 residues. This chain's CDR3 is CASSLDAGEVETQYF. The DNA of the CDR3 is TGTGCCAGCAGCTTAGACGCAGGGGAGGTGGAGACCCAGTACTTC.

The chain is built from TRBV5-1 and TRBJ2-3; 8 bases are a match to TRBD2. The CDR3 contains 15 residues. Germline V lookup: CDR1 SGHRS, CDR2 YFSETQ. After removal of 5 bases from V and 5 bases from J, the junction contained 10 bases not matched to a gene. The chain's CDR3 is CASSQAGVRGDTQYF. In nucleotides, the CDR3 is TGCGCCAGCAGTCAAGCGGGGGTTAGGGGAGATACGCAGTATTTT. The whole variable domain, remainder taken from reference TRBV5-1 and TRBJ2-3, is KAGVTQTPRYLIKTRGQQVTLSCSPISGHRSVSWYQQTPGQGLQFLFEYFSETQRNKGNFPGRFSGRQFSNSRSEMNVSTLELGDSALYLCASSQAGVRGDTQYFGPGTRLTVL.

Remarks on this clonotype: One junction end does not reproduce the germline sequence, and a read error may be involved. V gene TRBV15 combines with J gene TRBJ1-2, with D perhaps matching TRBD1 (6 bases). Germline-derived CDR1 and CDR2 are LNHNV and YYDKDF (reference sequence). CDR3 length equals 13 residues. CDR3 sequence: CAASRAGALGYTF. CDR3 nucleotide sequence: TGTGCCGCCAGCAGAGCAGGGGCCCTTGGCTACACCTTC.

This clonotype has just a few counts. V and J are TRBV20-1 and TRBJ2-1, with TRBD2 matching over 8 bases. V lost 0 bases and J lost 7; bases outside the gene matches: 8. Germline V CDR1 and CDR2: DFQATT, SNEGSKA (reference sequence). The CDR3 spans 15 residues. The CDR3 DNA reads TGCAGTGCTAGAGATAGGAGCGGGAGCTGGAATGAGCAGTTCTTC. Translating gives CSARDRSGSWNEQFF.

The rearrangement uses TRBV28 and TRBJ2-1; either TRBD1 or TRBD2 may fit D (6 bases each). V lost 2 bases to trimming and J lost 15 bases, with 11 bases between them. Germline V gene sequence: CDR1 MDHEN, CDR2 SYDVKM. The CDR3 sequence is 11 residues long. CDR3 amino acids: CASSLVGGWFF. The CDR3 DNA sequence: TGTGCCAGCAGTTTAGTGGGGGGCTGGTTCTTC.

The chain recombines TRBV13 with TRBJ1-1; D gene ambiguous. This CDR3 comprises 13 residues. From germline, CDR1 is PRHDT and CDR2 FYEKMQ (reference sequence). V lost 7 bases, J lost 6 bases, and 15 bases lay in between. The chain's CDR3 is CASTRYGTPEAFF. The CDR3 DNA reads TGTGCCAGCACCCGTTACGGAACGCCTGAAGCTTTCTTT. Combining the CDR3 with reference TRBV13 and TRBJ1-1 gives the whole variable domain AAGVIQSPRHLIKEKRETATLKCYPIPRHDTVYWYQQGPGQDPQFLISFYEKMQSDKGSIPDRFSAQQFSDYHSELNMSSLELGDSALYFCASTRYGTPEAFFGQGTRLTVV.

J is TRBJ2-7 and V is TRBV6-5; possible D gene TRBD2, 6 bases. The germline V and J ends were trimmed by 8 bases and 7 bases, with 18 bases remaining between them. CDR3 length: 13 residues. Looked up from germline, CDR1 is MNHEY and CDR2 is SVGAGI. In DNA, the CDR3 is TGTGCCAGCGCGGGACCTCGGCAGTGGGAGCAGTACTTC. Translated: CASAGPRQWEQYF.

This sequence joins TRBV11-2 and TRBJ2-5, with D perhaps being TRBD1 or TRBD2 (7 bases each). The closer fit of TRBJ2-7 to the DNA end suggests the J call may be wrong. There are 15 residues in the CDR3. Germline V gene data show CDR1 as SGHAT and CDR2 as FQNNGV. The CDR3 coding sequence is TGTGCCAGCAGCTCAGGGGGGGGGCTCCCCTACGAGCAGTACTTC. Protein: CASSSGGGLPYEQYF.

The chain has TRBV11-1 and TRBJ2-5; the D is unclear. Germline-derived CDR1 and CDR2 are SGHAT and FQDESV (reference sequence). Trimming stripped 2 bases from V and 2 bases from J, with 9 bases between. The CDR3 contains 14 residues. The CDR3 here is CASSLNKIQETQYF. Here the CDR3 DNA reads TGTGCCAGCAGCTTAAACAAGATACAAGAGACCCAGTACTTC.

This clonotype was observed a handful of times. The DNA for the CDR3 is TGCGCCAGCAGCCAAGGCCAAATGGTCTCTGGGGCCAACGTCCTGACTTTC. It encodes CASSQGQMVSGANVLTF. The rearrangement links TRBV4-1 to TRBJ2-6, with no clear D. Germline CDR1 and CDR2: MGHRA and YSYEKL. The CDR3 is 17 residues long. V was shortened by 1 base and J by 0 bases, with 10 bases between the two germline ends.

V and J are TRBV6-2 or TRBV6-3 and TRBJ2-1; 10 bases line up with TRBD2. Germline lookup yields CDR1 MNHEY and CDR2 SVGEGT. J was trimmed by 4 bases and V by 3 bases; bases with no gene match: 3. The CDR3 totals 15 residues. The CDR3 loop reads CASSYDSGRYNEQFF. CDR3 nucleotide sequence: TGTGCCAGCAGTTATGATAGCGGGAGGTACAATGAGCAGTTCTTC.

The J gene is TRBJ2-2, the V gene TRBV6-1; 8 bases are a match to TRBD1. The CDR3 covers 18 residues. Germline values: CDR1 MNHNS, CDR2 SASEGT. The ends lost 6 bases at V and 1 base at J; junction bases unmatched: 13. The CDR3 DNA reads as TGTGCCAGCAGCCTAACCACCCGCGGGACAGGGAACACCGGGGAGCTGTTTTTT. As protein: CASSLTTRGTGNTGELFF.

Comments on this clonotype: One junction end does not reproduce the germline sequence, and a read error may be involved. The chain combines TRBV29-1 with TRBJ2-3, with D tentatively TRBD1 or TRBD2 (5 bases each). CDR1 and CDR2 (germline): SQVTM, ANQGSEA. The CDR3 is made up of 16 amino acids. The CDR3 sequence is CSVEKFSSHGTGTQYF. CDR3 DNA: TGCAGCGTTGAAAAGTTCTCTAGCCACGGCACAGGTACGCAGTATTTT.

The rearrangement uses TRBV7-2 and TRBJ2-4, with 7 bases aligning to TRBD1. Gene TRBJ2-7 matches the end of the DNA better, so the J call may be wrong. Germline assignment: CDR1 SGHTA and CDR2 FQGNSA. The CDR3 covers 12 residues. CDR3 sequence (DNA): TGTGCCAGCAGGCAGACAGGGCCCGAGCAGTACTTC. Translation gives CASRQTGPEQYF.

The chain couples TRBV7-9 to TRBJ2-5; TRBD1 matches at 9 bases. Germline V gene data show CDR1 as SEHNR and CDR2 as FQNEAQ (reference sequence). The trim removed 6 bases at V and 5 bases at J, leaving 4 bases unmatched. The CDR3 spans 13 residues. The CDR3 region is CASRQGAGETQYF. The CDR3 nucleotides are TGTGCCAGCAGACAGGGGGCAGGGGAGACCCAGTACTTC.

The sample holds many counts of this clonotype. The chain couples TRBV7-2 to TRBJ2-3; D is uncertain. Trimming shortened V by 2 bases and J by 6 bases, and 6 bases separated the two germline ends. The CDR3 spans 12 residues. The germline CDR1 and CDR2 sequences are SGHTA and FQGNSA. The CDR3 sequence: CASSLYGDTQYF. In DNA form, the CDR3 reads TGTGCCAGCAGCTTATATGGGGATACGCAGTATTTT.

This chain uses TRBV12-3 or TRBV12-4 with TRBJ2-6, with D maybe TRBD1 (5 bases). This CDR3 comprises 15 residues. V lost 6 bases, J lost 4 bases, and 13 bases lay in between. The CDR3 coding sequence is TGTGCCAGCAGGCAGGGTTTGGAAGGGGCCAACGTCCTGACTTTC. Amino acids: CASRQGLEGANVLTF.

The rearrangement links TRBV24-1 to TRBJ2-7, with D uncertain. Germline CDR1 KGHDR, CDR2 SFDVKD. V lost 2 bases to trimming and J lost 5 bases, with 9 bases between them. This CDR3 comprises 13 residues. Here the CDR3 reads CATSDSGRNEQYF. Written as DNA, the CDR3 is TGTGCCACCAGTGATTCAGGACGCAACGAGCAGTACTTC.

The gene calls are TRBV7-2 and TRBJ1-4, with 7 nucleotides matching TRBD1. This CDR3 has 15 residues. Germline lookup yields CDR1 SGHTA and CDR2 FQGNSA. V lost 6 bases, J lost 5 bases, and 9 bases stayed unmatched. Written as DNA, the CDR3 is TGTGCCAGCAGTGTAGGGGGCAGAGTAAATGAAAAACTGTTTTTT. It specifies CASSVGGRVNEKLFF. The whole variable domain, filled in from reference TRBV7-2 and TRBJ1-4, reads GAGVSQSPSNKVTEKGKDVELRCDPISGHTALYWYRQSLGQGLEFLIYFQGNSAPDKSGLPSDRFSAERTGGSVSTLTIQRTQQEDSAVYLCASSVGGRVNEKLFFGSGTQLSVL.

This sequence joins TRBV20-1 and TRBJ2-1; 13 nucleotides align to TRBD2. V lost 3 bases to trimming and J lost 8 bases; unmatched junction nucleotides: 4. The CDR3 covers 14 residues. The V gene's germline CDR1 is DFQATT and CDR2 SNEGSKA (reference sequence). CDR3 bases: TGCAGTGCTAGTTTGACTAGCGGGAGGTATGAGCAGTTCTTC. It specifies CSASLTSGRYEQFF.

The V call is TRBV20-1, the J call TRBJ2-3; D gene unclear. The CDR3 extends over 12 amino acids. The germline CDR1 and CDR2 sequences are DFQATT and SNEGSKA (reference sequence). CDR3 region: CSAQVPTDTQYF. DNA of the CDR3: TGCAGCGCGCAAGTCCCCACAGATACGCAGTATTTT.

The chain has TRBV20-1 and TRBJ2-1; 9 positions agree with TRBD2. J lost 0 bases, V lost 1 base, and 4 bases had no gene match. The CDR3 runs 16 residues. Germline CDR1 and CDR2: DFQATT and SNEGSKA (reference sequence). CDR3 amino acids: CSARGLREGSYNEQFF. DNA of the CDR3: TGCAGTGCTAGAGGCTTGCGGGAGGGCTCCTACAATGAGCAGTTCTTC.

Comments on this clonotype: At one end, the junction sequence differs from germline, possibly due to a read error. The chain links TRBV25-1 to TRBJ2-7; no firm D call. Germline V gene sequence: CDR1 MGHDK, CDR2 SYGVNS. This CDR3 has 13 residues. The CDR3 here is CASSQTDSYKQYF. CDR3 coding DNA: TGTGCCAGCAGTCAGACGGATTCCTACAAGCAGTACTTC.

The rearrangement links TRBV28 to TRBJ2-7, with 7 bases identical to TRBD2. Trimming at V came to 2 bases and at J to 5 bases, leaving 6 bases not matched to a gene. The CDR3 is 14 residues long. CDR1 and CDR2 from the germline V gene are MDHEN and SYDVKM. CDR3 sequence reads: CASSLTSVLNEQYF. The CDR3 nucleotides are TGTGCCAGCAGTTTAACTAGCGTCCTAAACGAGCAGTACTTC.

The chain links TRBV20-1 to TRBJ2-7; the D gene is possibly TRBD2 (6 bases). Per the germline V gene, CDR1 is DFQATT and CDR2 is SNEGSKA (reference sequence). Trimming removed 3 bases at V and 4 bases at J, with 13 bases between. The length of the CDR3 is 13 residues. Written as DNA, the CDR3 is TGCAGTGCTAGTGGAGGGAGGAGTTACGAGCAGTACTTC. Residues: CSASGGRSYEQYF.